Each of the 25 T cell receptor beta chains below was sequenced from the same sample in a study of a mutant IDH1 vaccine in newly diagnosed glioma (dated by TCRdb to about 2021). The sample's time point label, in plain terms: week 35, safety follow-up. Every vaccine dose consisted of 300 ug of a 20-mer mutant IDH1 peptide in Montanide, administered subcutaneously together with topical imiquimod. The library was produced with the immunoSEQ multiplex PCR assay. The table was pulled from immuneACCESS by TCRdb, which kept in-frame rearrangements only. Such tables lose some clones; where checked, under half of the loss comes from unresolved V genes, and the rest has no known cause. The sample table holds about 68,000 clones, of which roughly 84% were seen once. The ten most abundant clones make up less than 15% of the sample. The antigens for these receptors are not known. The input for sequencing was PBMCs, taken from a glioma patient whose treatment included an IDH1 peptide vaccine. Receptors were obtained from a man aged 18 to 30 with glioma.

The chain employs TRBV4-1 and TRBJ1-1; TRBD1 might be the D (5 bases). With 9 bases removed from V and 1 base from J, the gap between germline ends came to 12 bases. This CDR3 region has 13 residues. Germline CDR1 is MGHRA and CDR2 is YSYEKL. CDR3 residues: CASRAGTNTEAFF. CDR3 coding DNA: TGCGCCAGTAGGGCAGGGACGAACACTGAAGCTTTCTTT.

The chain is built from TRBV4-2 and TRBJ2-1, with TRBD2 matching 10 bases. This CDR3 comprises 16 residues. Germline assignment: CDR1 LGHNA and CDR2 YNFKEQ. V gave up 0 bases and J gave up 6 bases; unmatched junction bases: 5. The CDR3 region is CASSQDWLAGANEQFF. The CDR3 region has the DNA TGTGCCAGCAGCCAAGATTGGCTAGCGGGAGCCAATGAGCAGTTCTTC.

The CDR3 DNA is TGTGCCTGGAGCCCCGGGGGGATAACCTATGGCTACACCTTC. The encoded protein is CAWSPGGITYGYTF. This sequence joins TRBV30 and TRBJ1-2, with D tentatively TRBD1 (5 bases). Looked up from germline, CDR1 is GTSNPN and CDR2 is SVGIG (reference sequence). The CDR3 loop spans 14 amino acids. V lost 3 bases and J lost 4, with 15 bases in between.

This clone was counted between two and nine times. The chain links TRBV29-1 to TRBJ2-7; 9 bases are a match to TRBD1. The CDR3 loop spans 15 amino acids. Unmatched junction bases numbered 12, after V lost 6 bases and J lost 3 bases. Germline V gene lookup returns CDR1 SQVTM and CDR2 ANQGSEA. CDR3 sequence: CSVAGQGRESYEQYF. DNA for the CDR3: TGCAGCGTCGCCGGACAGGGGCGCGAGAGCTACGAGCAGTACTTC.

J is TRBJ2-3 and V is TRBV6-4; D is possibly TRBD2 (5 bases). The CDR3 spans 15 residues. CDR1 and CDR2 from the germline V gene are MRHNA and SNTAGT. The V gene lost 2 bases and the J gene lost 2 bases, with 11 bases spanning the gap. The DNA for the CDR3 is TGTGCCAGCAGTGACGGCGGAGGAATCACAGATACGCAGTATTTT. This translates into CASSDGGGITDTQYF.

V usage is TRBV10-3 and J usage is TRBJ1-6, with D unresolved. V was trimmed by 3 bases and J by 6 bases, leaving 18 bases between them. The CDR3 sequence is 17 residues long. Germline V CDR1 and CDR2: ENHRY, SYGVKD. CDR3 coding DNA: TGTGCCATCAGTGAACATGGACGTTTTGAATCTAATTCACCCCTCCACTTT. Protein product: CAISEHGRFESNSPLHF.

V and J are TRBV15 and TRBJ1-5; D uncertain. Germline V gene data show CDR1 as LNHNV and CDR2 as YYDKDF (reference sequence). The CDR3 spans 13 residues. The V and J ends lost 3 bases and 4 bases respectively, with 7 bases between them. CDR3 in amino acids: CATSRDFNQPQHF. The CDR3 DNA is TGTGCCACCAGCAGGGACTTTAATCAGCCCCAGCATTTT. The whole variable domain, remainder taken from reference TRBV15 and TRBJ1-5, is DAMVIQNPRYQVTQFGKPVTLSCSQTLNHNVMYWYQQKSSQAPKLLFHYYDKDFNNEADTPDNFQSRRPNTSFCFLDIRSPGLGDTAMYLCATSRDFNQPQHFGDGTRLSIL.

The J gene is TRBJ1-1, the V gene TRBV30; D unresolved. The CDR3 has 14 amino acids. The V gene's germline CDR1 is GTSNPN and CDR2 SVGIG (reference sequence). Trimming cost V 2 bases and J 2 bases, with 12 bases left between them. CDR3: CAWSWGYPNTEAFF. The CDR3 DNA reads TGTGCCTGGAGTTGGGGATACCCCAACACTGAAGCTTTCTTT.

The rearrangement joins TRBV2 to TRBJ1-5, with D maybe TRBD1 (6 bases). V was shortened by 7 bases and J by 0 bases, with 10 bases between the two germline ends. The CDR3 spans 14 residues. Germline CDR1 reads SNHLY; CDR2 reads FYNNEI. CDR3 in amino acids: CASKGQSSNQPQHF. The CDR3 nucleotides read TGTGCCAGCAAAGGACAGAGTAGCAATCAGCCCCAGCATTTT.

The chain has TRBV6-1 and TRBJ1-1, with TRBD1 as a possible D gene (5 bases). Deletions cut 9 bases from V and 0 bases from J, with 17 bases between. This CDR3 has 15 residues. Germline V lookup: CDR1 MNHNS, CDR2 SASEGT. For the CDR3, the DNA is TGTGCCAGTACCCAGGTTCAGGGACTGAACACTGAAGCTTTCTTT. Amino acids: CASTQVQGLNTEAFF.

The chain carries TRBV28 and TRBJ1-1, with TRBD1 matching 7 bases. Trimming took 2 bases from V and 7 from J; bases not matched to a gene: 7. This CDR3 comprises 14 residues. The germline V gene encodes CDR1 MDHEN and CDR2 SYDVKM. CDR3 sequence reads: CASSLVPGQVEAFF. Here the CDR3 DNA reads TGTGCCAGCAGTTTAGTTCCCGGACAGGTTGAAGCTTTCTTT.

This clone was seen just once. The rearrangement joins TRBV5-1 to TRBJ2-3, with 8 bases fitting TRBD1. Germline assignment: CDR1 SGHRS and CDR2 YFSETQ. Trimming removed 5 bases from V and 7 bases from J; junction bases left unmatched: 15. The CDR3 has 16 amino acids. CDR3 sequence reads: CASSPRQGHLLNTQYF. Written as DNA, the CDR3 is TGCGCCAGCAGTCCAAGACAGGGGCATTTGTTAAATACGCAGTATTTT.

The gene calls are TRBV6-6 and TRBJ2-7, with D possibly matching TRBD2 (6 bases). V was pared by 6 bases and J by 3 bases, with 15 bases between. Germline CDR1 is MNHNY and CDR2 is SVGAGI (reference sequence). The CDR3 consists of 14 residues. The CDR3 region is CASRTGVGGYEQYF. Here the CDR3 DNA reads TGTGCCAGCAGGACCGGTGTGGGGGGCTACGAGCAGTACTTC.

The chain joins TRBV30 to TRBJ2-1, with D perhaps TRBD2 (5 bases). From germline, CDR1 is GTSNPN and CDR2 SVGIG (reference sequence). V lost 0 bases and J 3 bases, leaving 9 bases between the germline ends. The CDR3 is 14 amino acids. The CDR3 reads CAWSVTSGYNEQFF. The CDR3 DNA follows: TGTGCCTGGAGTGTTACCAGCGGCTACAATGAGCAGTTCTTC.

The CDR3 protein is CASSLIQGSGNTIYF. The CDR3 DNA follows: TGTGCCAGTAGTCTTATTCAGGGGTCCGGAAACACCATATATTTT. The chain has TRBV19 and TRBJ1-3; possible D gene TRBD1, 6 bases. The V gene's germline CDR1 is LNHDA and CDR2 SQIVND (reference sequence). This CDR3 is built from 15 residues. Trimming removed 5 bases at V and 4 bases at J, with 15 bases between. The entire variable domain, with the rest obtained from reference TRBV19 and TRBJ1-3, is as follows: DGGITQSPKYLFRKEGQNVTLSCEQNLNHDAMYWYRQDPGQGLRLIYYSQIVNDFQKGDIAEGYSVSREKKESFPLTVTSAQKNPTAFYLCASSLIQGSGNTIYFGEGSWLTVV.

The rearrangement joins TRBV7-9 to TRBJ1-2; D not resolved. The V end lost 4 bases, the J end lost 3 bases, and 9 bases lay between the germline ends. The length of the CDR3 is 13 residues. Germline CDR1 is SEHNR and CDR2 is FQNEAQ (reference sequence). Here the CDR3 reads CASSWGAYYGYTF. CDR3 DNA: TGTGCCAGCAGCTGGGGAGCATACTATGGCTACACCTTC.

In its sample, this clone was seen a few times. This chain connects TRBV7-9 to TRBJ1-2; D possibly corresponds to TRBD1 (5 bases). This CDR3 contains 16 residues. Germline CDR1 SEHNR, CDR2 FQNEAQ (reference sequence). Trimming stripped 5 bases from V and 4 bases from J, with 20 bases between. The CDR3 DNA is TGTGCCAGCAGCCCCAGCGTACGGGGGTCGGGCTATGGCTACACCTTC. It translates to CASSPSVRGSGYGYTF. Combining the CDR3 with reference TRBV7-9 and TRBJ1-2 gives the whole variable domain DTGVSQNPRHKITKRGQNVTFRCDPISEHNRLYWYRQTLGQGPEFLTYFQNEAQLEKSRLLSDRFSAERPKGSFSTLEIQRTEQGDSAMYLCASSPSVRGSGYGYTFGSGTRLTVV.

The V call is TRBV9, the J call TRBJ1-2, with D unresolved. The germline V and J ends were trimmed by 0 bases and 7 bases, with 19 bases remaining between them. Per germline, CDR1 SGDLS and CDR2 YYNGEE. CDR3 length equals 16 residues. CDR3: CASSVGPGPEIRGYTF. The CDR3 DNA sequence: TGTGCCAGCAGCGTAGGTCCCGGGCCCGAGATCCGTGGCTACACCTTC.

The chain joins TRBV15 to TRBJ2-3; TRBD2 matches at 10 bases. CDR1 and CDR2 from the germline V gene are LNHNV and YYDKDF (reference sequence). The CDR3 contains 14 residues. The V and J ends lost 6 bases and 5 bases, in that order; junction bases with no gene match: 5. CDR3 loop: CATRVAGGVDTQYF. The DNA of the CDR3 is TGTGCCACCAGGGTAGCGGGAGGTGTAGATACGCAGTATTTT.

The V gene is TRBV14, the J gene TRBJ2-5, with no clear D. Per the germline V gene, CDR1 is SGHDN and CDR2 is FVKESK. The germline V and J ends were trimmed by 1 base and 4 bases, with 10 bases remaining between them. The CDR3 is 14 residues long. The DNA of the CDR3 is TGTGCCAGCAGCCAAGGGTCCCATCTAGAGACCCAGTACTTC. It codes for CASSQGSHLETQYF.

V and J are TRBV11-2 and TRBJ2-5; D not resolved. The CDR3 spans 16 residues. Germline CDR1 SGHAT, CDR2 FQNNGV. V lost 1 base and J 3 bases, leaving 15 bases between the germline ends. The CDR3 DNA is TGTGCCAGCAGCTTAGGGGGTCATCGGGCGAAAGAGACCCAGTACTTC. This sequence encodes CASSLGGHRAKETQYF.

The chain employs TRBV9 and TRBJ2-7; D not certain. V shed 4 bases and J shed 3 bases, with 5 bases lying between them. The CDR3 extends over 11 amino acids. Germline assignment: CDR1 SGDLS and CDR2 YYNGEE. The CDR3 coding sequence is TGTGCCAGCAGCTCCCGCTACGAGCAGTACTTC. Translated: CASSSRYEQYF.

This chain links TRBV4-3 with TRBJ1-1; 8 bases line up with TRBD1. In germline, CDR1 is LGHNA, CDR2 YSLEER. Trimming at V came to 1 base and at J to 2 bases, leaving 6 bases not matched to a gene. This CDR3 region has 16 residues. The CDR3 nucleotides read TGCGCCAGCAGCCAAGGAGACAGGGGCCTAAACACTGAAGCTTTCTTT. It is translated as CASSQGDRGLNTEAFF.

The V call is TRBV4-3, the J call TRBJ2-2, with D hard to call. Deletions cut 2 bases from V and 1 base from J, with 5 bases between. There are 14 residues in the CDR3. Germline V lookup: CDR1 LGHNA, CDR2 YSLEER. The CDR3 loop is CASSQIMNTGELFF. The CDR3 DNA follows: TGCGCCAGCAGCCAAATCATGAACACCGGGGAGCTGTTTTTT.

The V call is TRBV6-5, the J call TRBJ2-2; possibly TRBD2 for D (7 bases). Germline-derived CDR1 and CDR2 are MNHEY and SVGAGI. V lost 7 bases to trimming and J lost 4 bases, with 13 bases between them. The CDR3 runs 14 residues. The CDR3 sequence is CASKRGGATGELFF. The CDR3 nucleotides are TGTGCCAGCAAGAGGGGGGGGGCCACCGGGGAGCTGTTTTTT.